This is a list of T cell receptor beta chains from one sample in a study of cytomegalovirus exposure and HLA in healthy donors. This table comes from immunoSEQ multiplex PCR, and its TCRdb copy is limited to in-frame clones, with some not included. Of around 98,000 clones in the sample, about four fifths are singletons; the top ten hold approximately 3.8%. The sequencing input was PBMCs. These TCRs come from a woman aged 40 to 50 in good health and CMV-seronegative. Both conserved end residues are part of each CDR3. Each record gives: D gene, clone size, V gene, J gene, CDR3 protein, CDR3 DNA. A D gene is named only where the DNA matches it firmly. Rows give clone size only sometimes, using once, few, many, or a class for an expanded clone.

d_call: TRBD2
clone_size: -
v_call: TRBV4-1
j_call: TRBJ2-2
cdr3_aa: CASSLQTSRYYTGELFF
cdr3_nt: TGCGCCAGCAGCCTCCAGACTAGCCGCTACTACACCGGGGAGCTGTTTTTT

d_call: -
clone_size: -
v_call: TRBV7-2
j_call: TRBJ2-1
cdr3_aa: CASTLFSYNEQFF
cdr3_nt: TGTGCCAGCACCCTTTTCTCCTACAATGAGCAGTTCTTC

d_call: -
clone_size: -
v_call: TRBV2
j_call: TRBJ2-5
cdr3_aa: CASSEQGRETQYF
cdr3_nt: TGTGCCAGCAGTGAACAGGGGCGGGAGACCCAGTACTTC

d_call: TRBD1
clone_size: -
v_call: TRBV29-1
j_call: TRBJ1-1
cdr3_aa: CSVVGPGGAYTEAFF
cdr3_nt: TGCAGCGTTGTTGGGCCAGGGGGCGCTTACACTGAAGCTTTCTTT

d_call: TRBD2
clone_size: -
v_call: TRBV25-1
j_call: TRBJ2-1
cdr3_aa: CASSQRGSPRNEQFF
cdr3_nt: TGTGCCAGCAGCCAGCGGGGGTCACCTAGGAATGAGCAGTTCTTC

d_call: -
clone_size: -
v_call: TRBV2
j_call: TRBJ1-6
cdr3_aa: CACSLTDSPLHF
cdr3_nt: TGTGCCTGCAGCCTAACGGATTCACCCCTCCACTTT

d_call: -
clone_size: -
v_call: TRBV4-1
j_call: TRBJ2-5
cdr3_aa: CASSQDPGKETQYF
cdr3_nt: TGCGCCAGCAGCCAAGATCCCGGGAAAGAGACCCAGTACTTC

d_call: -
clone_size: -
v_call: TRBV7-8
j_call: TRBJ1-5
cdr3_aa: CASSSQISIPWSQPQHF
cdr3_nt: TGTGCCAGCAGCTCCCAAATCTCTATTCCTTGGTCTCAGCCCCAGCATTTT

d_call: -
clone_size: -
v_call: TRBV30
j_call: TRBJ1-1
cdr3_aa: CAWSVQVSNTEAFF
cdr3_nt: TGTGCCTGGAGTGTACAGGTCTCGAACACTGAAGCTTTCTTT

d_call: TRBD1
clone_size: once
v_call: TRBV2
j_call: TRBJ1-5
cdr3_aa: CASLGQASNQPQHF
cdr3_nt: TGTGCCAGCCTCGGACAGGCTAGCAATCAGCCCCAGCATTTT

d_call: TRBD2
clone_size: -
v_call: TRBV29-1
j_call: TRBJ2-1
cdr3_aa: CSVLTSGGPVEQFF
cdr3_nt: TGCAGCGTTTTGACTAGCGGGGGGCCGGTTGAGCAGTTCTTC

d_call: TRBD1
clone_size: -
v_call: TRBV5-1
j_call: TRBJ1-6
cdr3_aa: CASSSTGGPPLHF
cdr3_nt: TGCGCCAGCAGCTCTACAGGGGGCCCACCCCTCCACTTT

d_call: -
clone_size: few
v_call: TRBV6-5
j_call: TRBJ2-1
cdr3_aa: CASIPAGSSYNEQFF
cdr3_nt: TGTGCCAGCATCCCGGCGGGAAGCTCCTACAATGAGCAGTTCTTC

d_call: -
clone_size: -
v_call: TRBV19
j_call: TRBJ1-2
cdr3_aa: CASSEGLVDGYTF
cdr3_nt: TGTGCCAGTAGTGAGGGACTAGTGGATGGCTACACCTTC

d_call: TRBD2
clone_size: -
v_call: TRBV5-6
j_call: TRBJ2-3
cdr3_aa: CASSPAGGTDTQYF
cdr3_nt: TGTGCCAGCAGCCCCGCGGGGGGCACAGATACGCAGTATTTT

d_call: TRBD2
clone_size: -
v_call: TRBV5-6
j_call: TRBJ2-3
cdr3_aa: CASSVLAGGHSDTQYF
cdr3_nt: TGTGCCAGCAGCGTACTAGCGGGGGGCCACTCAGATACGCAGTATTTT

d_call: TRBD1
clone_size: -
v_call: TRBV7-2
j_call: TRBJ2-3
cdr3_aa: CASSLGMDRAFDTQYF
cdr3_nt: TGTGCCAGCAGCTTAGGGATGGACAGGGCGTTTGATACGCAGTATTTT